One T cell receptor beta chain is described in this entry. Its recognized antigen is unknown. No qualities accompany the bases; no much larger clone lies one base away. The data belong to a study of blood T cells in healthy people across ages (dated by TCRdb to 2013 to 2016). A note on the overall study: Template switching captured roughly one uniquely barcoded TCR beta cDNA molecule per two T cells in model experiments. Two additional independent replicas of 1 million unique cDNA reads from the same blood draw were analyzed for two donors (one aged 18 to 29 and one aged 80 or older). Using deep sequencing normalized with unique cDNA molecular identifiers, the study measured how TCR beta repertoire diversity changes with age. Four age groups were formed from the donors: young (average 16 years), middle-aged (approximately 40), aged (around 68) and long-lived (around 80). To avoid experimental bias, donors of different ages were randomly spread across the sequencing lanes. Findings and caveats that apply to the study as a whole: As age increased, observed TCR beta diversity per million T cells dropped in a roughly linear way, and a significant reduction was already evident by age around 41. Donor CMV infection status was unknown, potentially confounding age-related changes in expanded clonotypes. Compared with the aged group, the long-lived group had more naive CD4+ T cells, fewer expanded clones and increased TCR diversity, a pattern suggesting age selection. Estimates of total diversity from one million sequenced T cells were regarded as lower bounds and underestimates. Since profiling was done on bulk unsorted PBMCs, naive and antigen-experienced compartments could not be conclusively compared. A strong correlation was found between observed TCR beta diversity and the percentage of naive T cells measured by flow cytometry.

The roughly 39 donors, aged about 6 to 95 years, were systemically healthy Caucasian individuals from Russia. Each donor gave about 9.2 milliliters of peripheral blood, drawn into EDTA-treated Vacutainer tubes. Ficoll-Paque density-gradient centrifugation was used to isolate PBMCs, with at least 6.5 million per sample. Trizol reagent was used to extract total RNA from PBMCs, with at least 5.5 micrograms per sample. For every donor, an aliquot of PBMCs went through flow cytometry to measure the percentages of naive CD45RAhigh/CD27high T cells. Library preparation used 5' RACE. These reads were obtained on an Illumina HiSeq 2500. A second PCR of 7 to 11 cycles was performed with a sample-barcoded 5' primer and a J-beta primer mix. A template-switch 5' adaptor carrying 12 random nucleotides introduced a unique molecular identifier onto each TCR beta cDNA molecule. Each sample yielded at least 2.5 million CDR3-containing paired-end reads. First-strand cDNA synthesis was performed from all RNA using the Mint cDNA synthesis kit, with priming by a TRBC-specific oligonucleotide. Following uracil-DNA glycosylase treatment, all cDNA underwent a first 18-cycle PCR with the universal primers M1SS and BC2_uni_R. Per the authors' processing: For normalization, 1 million high-quality reads were randomly selected from each sample, with every read carrying a distinct molecular identifier. Reads with shared molecular identifiers were discarded instead of being binned into consensus sequences. MiTCR, set to a Q25 quality threshold and the strictest error-elimination algorithm, was used for CDR3 identification, clonotype clustering and error correction. A nonparametric unseen species model with Euler transformation was used to estimate a lower bound on total TCR beta diversity. Using fastp at Q25 and MiXCR, TCRdb reprocessed the public reads and kept productive beta chains. A single entry per CDR3 protein holds the most common genes and DNA from its merged rows. The V and J calls reflect TCRdb's pipeline rather than the authors' work. Within this sample are around 580,000 distinct CDR3 sequences, with more than 45% of them counted one time only. Of the sample, under 30% falls within the top ten clones.

The germline V gene encodes CDR1 LGHDT and CDR2 YNNKEL (reference sequence). The V and J ends are trimmed by 5 bases and 5 bases, leaving 15 bases between them. Spanning cysteine to phenylalanine, the CDR3 consists of 14 amino acids. Just the 42-base CDR3 DNA is kept, in frame starting at base 1. Input material: blood. This sequence originates from an elderly man in good health. Recombination joined TRBV3-1 with TRBJ1-1, with the D gene not confidently named. In nucleotides, the sequence is TGTGCCAGCAGCTTGACGGACCCGGTTACTGAAGCTTTCTTT. This yields the protein CASSLTDPVTEAFF. Reference TRBV3-1 and TRBJ1-1 genes cover what lies past the CDR3, so the full variable domain is DTAVSQTPKYLVTQMGNDKSIKCEQNLGHDTMYWYKQDSKKFLKIMFSYNNKELIINETVPNRFSPKSPDKAHLNLHINSLELGDSAVYFCASSLTDPVTEAFFGQGTRLTVV.